The 25 T cell receptor beta chains below come from one sample, sequenced in a study of blood T cells in healthy people across ages. Through a sample-barcoded 5' primer and a J-beta primer mix, a second PCR was run for 7 to 11 cycles. TCRdb independently ran MiXCR on the 5' RACE reads; one entry per CDR3 protein. The repertoire includes some 1.5 million distinct CDR3 sequences, less than 45% of them detected once, and about 4% sits in the top ten. The sequenced sample was blood. The receptors were sampled from a woman younger than 30 in good health.

This chain links TRBV24-1 with TRBJ2-2; D is uncertain. V was shortened by 10 bases and J by 0 bases, with 14 bases between the two germline ends. This CDR3 region has 15 residues. CDR1 KGHDR and CDR2 SFDVKD come from the germline V gene. The CDR3 reads CATQLLGANTGELFF. CDR3 nucleotides: TGTGCCACGCAGCTCCTCGGAGCGAACACCGGGGAGCTGTTTTTT.

The V call is TRBV24-1, the J call TRBJ2-1, with D unresolved. V was trimmed by 3 bases and J by 7 bases, leaving 9 bases between them. This CDR3 is built from 13 residues. Germline CDR1 is KGHDR and CDR2 is SFDVKD. The DNA for the CDR3 is TGTGCCACCAGTGATCCCGAAAGGAATGAGCAGTTCTTC. Protein product: CATSDPERNEQFF.

The rearrangement links TRBV7-2 to TRBJ2-1, with D uncertain. CDR1 and CDR2 from the germline V gene are SGHTA and FQGNSA. The V end lost 4 bases, the J end lost 9 bases, and 16 bases lay between the germline ends. The length of the CDR3 is 14 residues. This CDR3 is CASSSQSLIGEQFF. CDR3 DNA: TGTGCCAGCAGCTCCCAAAGTCTGATCGGTGAGCAGTTCTTC.

Worth noting for this clonotype: The junction and the germline gene differ at one end; a read error may be behind it. DNA for the CDR3: TGCGCCAGCAGCCAGGCCACCTGGACAGGCTCCTACGAGCGGTACTTC. It codes for CASSQATWTGSYERYF. The gene calls are TRBV4-3 and TRBJ2-7; TRBD1 aligns across 7 bases. Germline CDR1 LGHNA, CDR2 YSLEER. The CDR3 loop spans 16 amino acids.

As to this clonotype: A read error may account for a junction end that differs from germline. The rearrangement joins TRBV5-1 to TRBJ1-3; 8 bases are a match to TRBD1. This CDR3 region has 18 residues. Germline CDR1 and CDR2: SGHRS and YFSETQ. CDR3 region: CASSLALTGGSSGNTIYF. The CDR3 coding sequence is TGCGCCAGCAGTTTGGCCCTTACAGGGGGATCCTCTGGAAACACCATATATTTT.

In this sample, this clonotype turned up a few times. The gene calls are TRBV9 and TRBJ2-4; maybe TRBD2 (5 bases). The J call may be faulty, since TRBJ2-7 better matches the DNA end. Germline-derived CDR1 and CDR2 are SGDLS and YYNGEE. There are 13 residues in the CDR3. For the CDR3, the DNA is TGTGCCAGCAGCGGGACGGTTAGCGCCGAGCAGTACTTC. Its translation: CASSGTVSAEQYF.

This clonotype was seen a handful of times. The J gene is TRBJ2-2, the V gene TRBV10-2; unclear D gene. The germline V gene has CDR1 WSHSY and CDR2 SAAADI. The CDR3 spans 17 residues. The V end was cut by 3 bases, the J end by 4 bases, with 18 bases between. The CDR3 sequence is CASSEVRGAIRTGELFF. In DNA form, the CDR3 reads TGCGCCAGCAGTGAAGTCCGCGGAGCTATCCGCACCGGGGAGCTGTTTTTT.

V usage is TRBV28 and J usage is TRBJ2-7; D is ambiguous. V was cut by 4 bases and J by 1 base, with 11 bases left in between. The germline gives CDR1 MDHEN, CDR2 SYDVKM. The CDR3 runs 14 residues. CDR3 protein: CASSSNLLSYEQYF. For the CDR3, the DNA is TGTGCCAGCAGTTCCAATTTATTGTCCTACGAGCAGTACTTC. Filled out from reference TRBV28 and TRBJ2-7, the complete variable domain reads DVKVTQSSRYLVKRTGEKVFLECVQDMDHENMFWYRQDPGLGLRLIYFSYDVKMKEKGDIPEGYSVSREKKERFSLILESASTNQTSMYLCASSSNLLSYEQYFGPGTRLTVT.

The chain recombines TRBV7-2 with TRBJ2-3, with D hard to call. The CDR3 extends over 14 amino acids. Trimming cost V 0 bases and J 6 bases, with 10 bases left between them. CDR1 and CDR2 (germline): SGHTA, FQGNSA. Here the CDR3 DNA reads TGTGCCAGCAGCTTAGCGCTCGGGTCGGATACGCAGTATTTT. This sequence encodes CASSLALGSDTQYF.

This clonotype has more than one count but fewer than ten. The chain combines TRBV21-1 with TRBJ2-1; the table's D call TRBD1 went unverified against the DNA. TRBV21-1 is given as a pseudogene. The CDR3 is 14 residues long. The CDR3 sequence: CASSKGGGVDEQFF. In nucleotides, the CDR3 is TGTGCCAGCAGCAAAGGAGGGGGGGTAGATGAGCAGTTCTTC.

This rearrangement joins TRBV29-1 to TRBJ2-4; D not resolved. Germline CDR1 and CDR2: SQVTM and ANQGSEA. The CDR3 consists of 12 residues. Trimming took 4 bases from V and 8 from J, leaving 12 bases between them. In DNA form, the CDR3 reads TGCAGCGTTGGTGTAGGTTCGGACATTCAGTACTTC. It translates to CSVGVGSDIQYF.

The chain is built from TRBV9 and TRBJ2-4; D is unclear. This CDR3 region has 15 residues. V lost 0 bases and J 13 bases, leaving 20 bases between the germline ends. The germline V gene has CDR1 SGDLS and CDR2 YYNGEE. The CDR3 nucleotides are TGTGCCAGCAGCGTAGATTGGGTCCCTTCTAGTGAGCAGTACTTC. Its translation: CASSVDWVPSSEQYF. Looking up the rest from reference TRBV9 and TRBJ2-4 gives the full variable domain: DSGVTQTPKHLITATGQRVTLRCSPRSGDLSVYWYQQSLDQGLQFLIQYYNGEERAKGNILERFSAQQFPDLHSELNLSSLELGDSALYFCASSVDWVPSSEQYFGAGTRLSVL.

J is TRBJ2-7 and V is TRBV7-2; D not resolved. This CDR3 spans 13 amino acids. The germline V and J ends were trimmed by 5 bases and 0 bases, with 8 bases remaining between them. Germline V gives CDR1 SGHTA, CDR2 FQGNSA. CDR3 nucleotides: TGTGCCAGCAGCAGTTACCTCTCCTACGAGCAGTACTTC. Translation: CASSSYLSYEQYF.

The rearrangement joins TRBV28 to TRBJ1-6; 8 bases are shared with TRBD1. Germline V CDR1 and CDR2: MDHEN, SYDVKM. The length of the CDR3 is 15 residues. The V segment lost 6 bases and the J segment 7 bases; nucleotides outside the gene matches: 8. The CDR3 loop reads CASRFHRGTNSPLHF. The CDR3 DNA reads TGTGCCAGCAGATTCCACAGGGGGACGAATTCACCCCTCCACTTT.

The chain joins TRBV6-6 to TRBJ2-7; 14 bases agree with TRBD2. Germline CDR1 MNHNY, CDR2 SVGAGI (reference sequence). The CDR3 extends over 17 amino acids. V was clipped by 0 bases and J by 6 bases; unmatched bases: 7. This chain's CDR3 is CASSYSSPGLAGVEQYF. Written as DNA, the CDR3 is TGTGCCAGCAGTTACTCTAGCCCGGGACTAGCGGGAGTCGAGCAGTACTTC.

The V and J genes are TRBV5-1 and TRBJ2-1; a possible D gene is TRBD1 (6 bases). V dropped 4 bases and J dropped 7 bases, with 15 bases sitting between them. This CDR3 comprises 14 residues. Germline CDR1 reads SGHRS; CDR2 reads YFSETQ. The CDR3 loop reads CASSPADRWNEQFF. DNA of the CDR3: TGCGCCAGCAGCCCGGCAGACAGGTGGAATGAGCAGTTCTTC.

This clonotype was picked up a small number of times. V and J are TRBV2 and TRBJ2-5, with D unclear. Judging by the DNA end, TRBJ2-1 fits better; the J call may be wrong. The germline V gene has CDR1 SNHLY and CDR2 FYNNEI. CDR3 length: 13 residues. CDR3: CASSVGHQETQFF. The CDR3 DNA reads TGTGCCAGCAGTGTCGGTCATCAAGAGACCCAGTTCTTC.

This chain joins TRBV5-1 and TRBJ2-3, with D uncertain. The CDR3 sequence is 14 residues long. Germline V gene lookup returns CDR1 SGHRS and CDR2 YFSETQ. V was clipped by 3 bases and J by 6 bases, with 14 bases between them. Written as DNA, the CDR3 is TGCGCCAGCAGCTCGCTCAATCCCTCGGATACGCAGTATTTT. It specifies CASSSLNPSDTQYF.

This clonotype was observed a few times. The chain couples TRBV7-9 to TRBJ2-1; 7 bases are shared with TRBD1. The CDR3 length is 14 residues. Germline trimming cut 8 bases from V and 7 bases from J; bases unmatched to any gene: 11. Germline assignment: CDR1 SEHNR and CDR2 FQNEAQ (reference sequence). This chain's CDR3 is CASHSVGTANEQFF. The CDR3 nucleotides are TGTGCCAGCCATTCTGTTGGGACAGCGAATGAGCAGTTCTTC.

This chain connects TRBV4-1 to TRBJ1-2, with D perhaps TRBD1 (6 bases). Germline V gene lookup returns CDR1 MGHRA and CDR2 YSYEKL. Trimming took off 1 base at V and 6 bases at J, with 18 bases between the two ends. The CDR3 has 16 amino acids. CDR3: CASSQVIDRNVNGYTF. The CDR3 nucleotides read TGCGCCAGCAGCCAAGTTATAGACAGGAATGTAAATGGCTACACCTTC.

V usage is TRBV6-1 and J usage is TRBJ1-5; D remains ambiguous. With 6 bases removed from V and 2 bases from J, the gap between germline ends came to 8 bases. Germline V CDR1 and CDR2: MNHNS, SASEGT. The CDR3 contains 13 residues. CDR3: CASRLDGNQPQHF. In DNA form, the CDR3 reads TGTGCCAGCAGGTTAGATGGCAATCAGCCCCAGCATTTT.

The genes are TRBV28 and TRBJ2-1, with 9 bases that match TRBD1. The CDR3 is 15 amino acids. The V gene end was trimmed by 6 bases and the J gene end by 7 bases; junction bases not matched to a gene: 10. The germline gives CDR1 MDHEN, CDR2 SYDVKM. CDR3 nucleotide sequence: TGTGCCAGCAGCCTTTGGGACAGGGCAAAAAATGAGCAGTTCTTC. Protein product: CASSLWDRAKNEQFF.

This clonotype was seen a handful of times. The chain employs TRBV21-1 and TRBJ2-4; the table gives TRBD1 as D, unverified against the DNA. TRBV21-1 is designated a pseudogene. This CDR3 comprises 13 residues. The CDR3 sequence is CASNLCLTNIQYF. The CDR3 DNA sequence: TGTGCCAGCAACCTGTGCCTTACAAACATTCAGTACTTC.

The V and J genes are TRBV20-1 and TRBJ2-7; possibly TRBD1 for D (6 bases). This CDR3 has 13 residues. CDR1 is DFQATT and CDR2 is SNEGSKA in the germline V gene (reference sequence). Trimming removed 8 bases from V and 0 bases from J, with 14 bases in between. The CDR3 here is CSYRTVGSYEQYF. The CDR3 DNA follows: TGCAGTTACAGGACAGTCGGCTCCTACGAGCAGTACTTC.

The chain is built from TRBV12-3 or TRBV12-4 and TRBJ2-3; D is perhaps TRBD1 (5 bases). The CDR3 runs to 12 residues. V was clipped by 4 bases and J by 13 bases, with 15 bases between them. The CDR3 loop reads CASSWGADAEYF. CDR3 nucleotide sequence: TGTGCCAGCAGTTGGGGCGCAGATGCGGAGTATTTT.